This T cell receptor (beta chain) is from a study of blood T cell repertoires in COVID-19 (dated by TCRdb to between 2020 and 2021). For the wider study: The collaborator samples originated in the United States, Italy and Spain and spanned the acute and convalescent phases of COVID-19. The material from the prospective study consisted of cDNA or gDNA derived from T cells, B-cell-depleted T cells, or PBMCs. Subjects who had been exposed to COVID-19, were actively infected with it, or had recovered from it provided the deeply sampled blood TCRbeta repertoires that made up the dataset. The repertoires were made available in a free public database intended to serve as a resource for research on the immune response to SARS-CoV-2. The samples were drawn from the first 160 participants of the ongoing ImmuneRACE study and from 1,200 or so subjects provided by 6 global collaborators. The sample metadata nearly always contained a de-identified subject ID, COVID-19 status, age in years and sex. Where HLA class I and class II types were available, the types were taken from metadata supplied by the sample provider, not from assay-based typing. General findings and caveats noted by the study authors: How much clinical and demographic metadata was included differed by source and by participant, and the metadata was provided uncurated.

Collaborating institutions collected whole blood in K2EDTA tubes following their own protocols. For TCRbeta analysis, collaborators shipped samples as frozen whole blood, isolated PBMCs, or DNA extracted from either of those sample types. In this sample, this clone turned up once. The antigen it binds to is not known. One base away there is no much larger clone; base qualities are not given. TCRbeta CDR3 regions were amplified from genomic DNA using the immunoSEQ Assay, a bias-controlled multiplex PCR. The study's processing was this. Nucleated cell counts per sample were estimated from amplification of reference gene primers within the assay. Sequence reads were collapsed and filtered to measure the absolute abundance of every unique TCRbeta CDR3 rearrangement. Productive Simpson clonality was computed per sample as the square root of Simpson's diversity index over productive rearrangements. Drawn from immuneACCESS, this table holds only the in-frame rearrangements with V and J called that TCRdb kept. Clones are partly lost; checked studies trace under half to an unresolved V gene and leave the rest unexplained. V and J calls and clone size are as listed in that table; D and trimming were resolved from the DNA. The sample has about 24,000 clones on record, around four fifths of them singletons. Together, the top ten hold around 9.3% of the sample.

The CDR3, cysteine through phenylalanine, is 14 amino acids long. This entry keeps only the CDR3 DNA: 42 bases, framed from base 1. This receptor was taken from a human donor in a cohort sampled during active COVID-19. The material sequenced was peripheral blood. The chain joins TRBV21-1 to TRBJ2-5; the DNA was not compared with TRBD2, the D call given in the table. TRBV21-1 is a listed pseudogene. The nucleotide sequence is TGTGCCAGCATATCCCCGGGAGATTTGGAGACCCAGTACTTC. Its coded protein is CASISPGDLETQYF.